This entry lists 2 T cell receptor beta chains sequenced from one sample in a study of OX40 agonist ivuxolimab in advanced cancers. Repertoires were generated with immunoSEQ multiplex PCR, while TCRdb's copy carries only in-frame clones and drops some. The table shows fewer than 90,000 clones, with 70% to 90% occurring only once. This specimen consisted of CD4+ or CD8+ T cells sorted from blood, obtained in a trial of the OX40 agonist ivuxolimab. These receptors were collected from an adult with an advanced solid tumor such as melanoma, head and neck, liver or kidney cancer.

This clone occurred a few times. Different DNA sequences within this sample yield the same CDR3. V usage is TRBV5-4 and J usage is TRBJ2-5; 12 positions match TRBD1. CDR1 is SGHNT and CDR2 is YYREEE in the germline V gene (reference sequence). V gave up 0 bases and J gave up 2 bases; unmatched junction bases: 5. This CDR3 contains 17 residues. In nucleotides, the CDR3 is TGTGCCAGCAGCTTGGAGGGGACAGGGGGCAGGCAAGAGACCCAGTACTTC. It translates to CASSLEGTGGRQETQYF.

The chain has TRBV7-3 and TRBJ2-5; 10 bases fit TRBD2. V gave up 5 bases and J gave up 0 bases; unmatched junction bases: 3. CDR3 size: 15 residues. Germline V gene sequence: CDR1 SGHTA, CDR2 FQGTGA. CDR3 in amino acids: CASSTSGAYQETQYF. For the CDR3, the DNA is TGTGCCAGCAGCACTAGCGGGGCGTACCAAGAGACCCAGTACTTC.